This is a list of T cell receptor beta chains from one sample in a study of technical replicates of blood from several donors. Here immunoSEQ multiplex PCR was the method, and the copy in TCRdb shows in-frame clones only, minus some. The repertoire holds 75,000 or so clones, 93% seen once, with over 0.4% in the top ten. What was sequenced was T cells isolated from PBMCs. The origin of the receptors is a human donor in good health. CDR3s include the opening cysteine and the closing phenylalanine or tryptophan. A D gene is named only where the DNA matches it firmly. Clone size is not always given. Where it is, it says once, few, many or a class for expanded clones.

J	size	D	V	length	DNA	CDR3
TRBJ2-7	.	.	TRBV11-2	13	TGTGCCAGCAGGCAGACAGGACCCTACGAGCAGTACTTC	CASRQTGPYEQYF
TRBJ2-7	once	TRBD2	TRBV11-3	14	TGTGCCAGCAGCTTGGCGGGAGTGTCGTACGAGCAGTACTTC	CASSLAGVSYEQYF
TRBJ2-2	once	.	TRBV4-3	15	TGCGCCAGCAGCCTCACCATAGGAGAGTCCGGGGAGCTGTTTTTT	CASSLTIGESGELFF
TRBJ2-5	.	.	TRBV28	14	TGTGCCAGCAGCCTAAACAGGGATCGGGAGACCCAGTACTTC	CASSLNRDRETQYF
TRBJ1-2	.	.	TRBV28	10	TGTGCCAGCAGTTTAGGCGGCTACACCTTC	CASSLGGYTF
TRBJ2-1	.	TRBD2	TRBV7-8	14	TGTGCCAGCAGCTTTTCATTAGCGGGAGGCGAGCAGTTCTTC	CASSFSLAGGEQFF
TRBJ2-3	.	.	TRBV21-1	15	TGTGCCAGCAGCAACCTTAGCGGGTTCACAGATACGCAGTATTTT	CASSNLSGFTDTQYF
TRBJ1-1	.	.	TRBV2	15	TGTGCCAGCAGACCCCGACTAGGGGTTGGGGCTGAAGCTTTCTTT	CASRPRLGVGAEAFF
TRBJ1-1	.	TRBD1	TRBV6-6	13	TGTGCCAGCAGCTCCCAGGGGGACACTGAAGCTTTCTTT	CASSSQGDTEAFF
TRBJ2-5	once	TRBD1	TRBV6-5	16	TGTGCCAGCAGTTACACCAGACAGGGACGAAGCGAGACCCAGTACTTC	CASSYTRQGRSETQYF
TRBJ2-7	once	TRBD2	TRBV5-4	16	TGTGCCAGCAGCTTGGATCTTAGCGGGAGCTCCTACGAGCAGTACTTC	CASSLDLSGSSYEQYF
TRBJ2-7	.	.	TRBV6-1	12	TGTGCCAGCAGGACAGCATATTACGAGCAGTACTTC	CASRTAYYEQYF
TRBJ2-3	.	TRBD2	TRBV6-1	15	TGTGCCAGCAGAGAGGGACTAGCGCTCACAGATACGCAGTATTTT	CASREGLALTDTQYF
TRBJ2-5	.	.	TRBV5-4	11	TGTGCCAGCAGCTTGGCGGGGACCCAGTACTTC	CASSLAGTQYF
TRBJ2-7	once	TRBD2	TRBV4-3	16	TGCGCCAGCAGCCAGTATCTAGCGGGTGCCTCCTACGAGCAGTACTTC	CASSQYLAGASYEQYF
TRBJ2-3	.	TRBD2	TRBV30	14	TGTGCCTGGAGGGGACTAGCGGTAACAGATACGCAGTATTTT	CAWRGLAVTDTQYF
TRBJ2-1	.	TRBD2	TRBV7-3	13	TGTGCCAGCAGCACCGCGGGGGGGGTTGAGCAGTTCTTC	CASSTAGGVEQFF
TRBJ2-3	.	.	TRBV28	16	TGTGCCAGCAGTTTACGCAGGGCCCTACAGACAGATACGCAGTATTTT	CASSLRRALQTDTQYF
TRBJ1-2	.	.	TRBV5-6	16	TGTGCCAGCAGCCCGACTTCGAGCCTTAAGACGGATGGCTACACCTTC	CASSPTSSLKTDGYTF
TRBJ2-2	.	TRBD1	TRBV27	15	TGTGCCAGCAGTTTATTCCAGGGGGACACCGGGGAGCTGTTTTTT	CASSLFQGDTGELFF